A single T cell receptor (beta chain) is shown here with its context. Germline assignment: CDR1 SGHRS and CDR2 YFSETQ. V lost 0 bases to trimming and J lost 0 bases; unmatched junction nucleotides: 17. The CDR3 is made up of 22 amino acids. Described treatment: approximately 18 received Ad26.COV2.S at low or high dose, single or two shots; about 5 received placebo; per-sample allocation not given. Sampling occurred on day 63 after the first vaccine or placebo injection. Within Boston, the person who donated was an adult of 18-55 years. The data originate from a study of Ad26.COV2.S vaccination and SARS-CoV-2 variants. Produced via immunoSEQ multiplex PCR; TCRdb's table is partial and in-frame only. The data show approximately 350,000 clones, with about nine tenths seen just once and approximately 3.6% held by the top ten.

The chain carries TRBV5-1 and TRBJ2-6; 8 bases are a match to TRBD1. The clonotype comes from a person between 18 and 65 years old who received the Ad26.COV2.S COVID-19 vaccine or a placebo. Material: peripheral blood, obtained in a trial of Ad26.COV2.S vaccine versus placebo. CDR3 in DNA: TGCGCCAGCAGCTTGGATAGGCGTCAGGGGGCCCTCCGATTCTCTGGGGCCAACGTCCTGACTTTC. Translated, it gives CASSLDRRQGALRFSGANVLTF.